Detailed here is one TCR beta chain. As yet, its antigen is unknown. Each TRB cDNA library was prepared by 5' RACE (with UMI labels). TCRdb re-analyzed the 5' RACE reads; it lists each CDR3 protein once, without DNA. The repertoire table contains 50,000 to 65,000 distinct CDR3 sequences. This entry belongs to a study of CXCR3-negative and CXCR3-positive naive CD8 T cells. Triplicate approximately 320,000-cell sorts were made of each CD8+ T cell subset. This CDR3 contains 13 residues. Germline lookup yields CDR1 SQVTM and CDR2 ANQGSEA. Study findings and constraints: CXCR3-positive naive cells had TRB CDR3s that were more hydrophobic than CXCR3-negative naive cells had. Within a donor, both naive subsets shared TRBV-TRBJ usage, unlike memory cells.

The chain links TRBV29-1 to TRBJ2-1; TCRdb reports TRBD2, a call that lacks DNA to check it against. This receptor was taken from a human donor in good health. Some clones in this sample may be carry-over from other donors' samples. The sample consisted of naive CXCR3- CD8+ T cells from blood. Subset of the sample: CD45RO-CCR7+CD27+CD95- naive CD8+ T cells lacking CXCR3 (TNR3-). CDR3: CSAPGLTYNEQFF.